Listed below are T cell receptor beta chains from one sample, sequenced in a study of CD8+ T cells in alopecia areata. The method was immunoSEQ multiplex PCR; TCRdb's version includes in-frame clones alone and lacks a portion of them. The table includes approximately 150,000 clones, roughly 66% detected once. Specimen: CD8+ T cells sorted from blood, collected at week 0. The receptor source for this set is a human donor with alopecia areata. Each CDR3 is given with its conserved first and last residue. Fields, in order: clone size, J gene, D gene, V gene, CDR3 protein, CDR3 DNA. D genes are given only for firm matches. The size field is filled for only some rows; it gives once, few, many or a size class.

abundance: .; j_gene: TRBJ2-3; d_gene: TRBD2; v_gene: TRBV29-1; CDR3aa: CSVEDFSRGVPADTQYF; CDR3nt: TGCAGCGTTGAAGATTTTTCGCGGGGGGTACCAGCAGATACGCAGTATTTT
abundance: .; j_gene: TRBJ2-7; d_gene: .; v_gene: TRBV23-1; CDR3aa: CASSQSHREQYF; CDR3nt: TGCGCCAGCAGTCAATCTCACAGGGAGCAGTACTTC
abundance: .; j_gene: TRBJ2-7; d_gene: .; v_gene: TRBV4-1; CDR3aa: CASSQTALMSSYEQYF; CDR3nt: TGCGCCAGCAGCCAAACAGCCCTCATGAGCTCCTACGAGCAGTACTTC
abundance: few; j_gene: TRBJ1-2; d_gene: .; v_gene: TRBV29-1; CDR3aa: CSAFIGTGNGGYTF; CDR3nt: TGCAGCGCCTTTATAGGGACCGGGAATGGGGGCTACACCTTC
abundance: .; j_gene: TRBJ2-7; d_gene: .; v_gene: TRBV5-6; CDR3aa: CASSQQSEQYF; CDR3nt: TGTGCCAGCAGCCAACAAAGCGAGCAGTACTTC
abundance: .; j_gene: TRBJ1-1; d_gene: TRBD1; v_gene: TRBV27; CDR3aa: CASSRTGATEAFF; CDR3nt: TGTGCCAGCAGCAGGACAGGGGCCACTGAAGCTTTCTTT
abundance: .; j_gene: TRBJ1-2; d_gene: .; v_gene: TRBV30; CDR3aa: CAWTPNYGYTF; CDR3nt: TGTGCCTGGACCCCCAACTATGGCTACACCTTC
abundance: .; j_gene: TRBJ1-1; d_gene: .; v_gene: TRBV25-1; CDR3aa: CASKTGPHEAFF; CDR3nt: TGTGCCAGCAAAACAGGGCCCCATGAAGCTTTCTTT
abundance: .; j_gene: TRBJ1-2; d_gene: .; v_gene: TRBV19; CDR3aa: CASNPGDGYTF; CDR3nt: TGTGCCAGTAATCCAGGGGACGGCTACACCTTC
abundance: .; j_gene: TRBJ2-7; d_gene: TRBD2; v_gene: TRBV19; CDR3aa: CASGGGYEQYF; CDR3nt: TGTGCCAGTGGGGGAGGGTACGAGCAGTACTTC
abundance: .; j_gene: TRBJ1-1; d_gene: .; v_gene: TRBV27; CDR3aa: CASSLSLGAHTEAFF; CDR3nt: TGTGCCAGCAGTTTATCGCTCGGGGCACACACTGAAGCTTTCTTT
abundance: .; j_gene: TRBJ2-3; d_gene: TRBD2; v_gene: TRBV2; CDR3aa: CASSETSGGARDTQYF; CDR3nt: TGTGCCAGCAGTGAGACTAGCGGGGGGGCAAGGGATACGCAGTATTTT
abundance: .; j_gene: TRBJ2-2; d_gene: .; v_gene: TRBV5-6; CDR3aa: CASSLLRSDTGELFF; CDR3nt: TGTGCCAGCAGCTTGCTGCGGAGCGACACCGGGGAGCTGTTTTTT
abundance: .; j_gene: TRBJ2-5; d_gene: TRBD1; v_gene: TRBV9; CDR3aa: CASSLQGARETQYF; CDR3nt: TGTGCCAGCAGCTTACAGGGGGCTAGGGAGACCCAGTACTTC
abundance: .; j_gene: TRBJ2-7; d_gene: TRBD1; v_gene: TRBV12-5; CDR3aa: CASGFAPGTDHFQQYF; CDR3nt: TGTGCTAGTGGTTTCGCTCCCGGGACAGACCACTTCCAGCAGTACTTC
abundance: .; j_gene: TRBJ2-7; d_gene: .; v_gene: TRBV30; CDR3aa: CAWRGGYEQYF; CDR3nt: TGTGCCTGGAGGGGGGGATACGAGCAGTACTTC
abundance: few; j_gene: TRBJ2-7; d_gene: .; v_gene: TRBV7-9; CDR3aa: CASSFPKSDSSYEQYF; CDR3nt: TGTGCCAGCAGCTTTCCCAAATCTGACAGCTCCTACGAGCAGTACTTC
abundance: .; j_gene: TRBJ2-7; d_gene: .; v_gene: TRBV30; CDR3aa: CAWSLWPAKPYEQYF; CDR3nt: TGTGCCTGGAGTCTCTGGCCTGCCAAACCCTACGAGCAGTACTTC
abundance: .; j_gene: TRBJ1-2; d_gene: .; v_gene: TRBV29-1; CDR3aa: CSVIKGATGYTF; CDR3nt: TGCAGCGTTATTAAAGGGGCGACTGGCTACACCTTC
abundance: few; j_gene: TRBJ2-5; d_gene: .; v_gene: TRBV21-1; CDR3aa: CASSDREETQYF; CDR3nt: TGTGCCAGCAGTGACAGGGAGGAGACCCAGTACTTC
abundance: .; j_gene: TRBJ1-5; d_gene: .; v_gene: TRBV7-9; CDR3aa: CASSDSNQPQHF; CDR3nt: TGTGCCAGCTCCGATAGCAATCAGCCCCAGCATTTT
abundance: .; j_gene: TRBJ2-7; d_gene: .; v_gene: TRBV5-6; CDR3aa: CASSSTYEQYF; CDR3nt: TGTGCCAGCAGCTCGACCTACGAGCAGTACTTC
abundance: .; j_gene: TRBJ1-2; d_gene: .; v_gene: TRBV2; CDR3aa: CASSENPQVDYGYTF; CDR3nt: TGTGCCAGCAGCGAGAACCCACAGGTTGACTATGGCTACACCTTC
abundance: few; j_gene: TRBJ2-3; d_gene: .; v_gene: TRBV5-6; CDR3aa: CASSLGRTDTQYF; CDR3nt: TGTGCCAGCAGCTTGGGCCGCACAGATACGCAGTATTTT
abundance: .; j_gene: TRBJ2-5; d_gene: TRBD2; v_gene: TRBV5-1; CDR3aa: CASSFSGGAFETQYF; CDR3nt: TGCGCCAGCAGCTTCAGCGGGGGGGCCTTTGAGACCCAGTACTTC
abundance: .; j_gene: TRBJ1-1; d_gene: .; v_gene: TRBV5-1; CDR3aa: CASSLEDVAFF; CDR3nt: TGCGCCAGCAGCTTGGAGGATGTAGCTTTCTTT
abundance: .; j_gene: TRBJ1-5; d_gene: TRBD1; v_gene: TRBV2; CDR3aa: CASSEGTAKPQPQHF; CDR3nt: TGTGCCAGCAGTGAGGGGACAGCTAAACCTCAGCCCCAGCATTTT
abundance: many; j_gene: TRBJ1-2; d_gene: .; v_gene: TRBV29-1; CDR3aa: CSVEGDIVGSGYTF; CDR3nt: TGCAGCGTTGAAGGGGACATTGTCGGCAGTGGCTACACCTTC
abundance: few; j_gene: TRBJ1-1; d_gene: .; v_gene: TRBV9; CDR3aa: CASRPGGEAFF; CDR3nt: TGTGCCAGCAGACCCGGGGGGGAAGCTTTCTTT
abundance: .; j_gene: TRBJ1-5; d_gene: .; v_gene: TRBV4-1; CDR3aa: CASSQEGRNQPQHF; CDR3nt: TGCGCCAGCAGCCAAGAGGGGAGAAATCAGCCCCAGCATTTT
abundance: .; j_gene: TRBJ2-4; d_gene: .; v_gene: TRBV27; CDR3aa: CASSLRIGGGTKNIQYF; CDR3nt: TGTGCCAGCAGTTTAAGGATAGGAGGGGGGACGAAAAACATTCAGTACTTC
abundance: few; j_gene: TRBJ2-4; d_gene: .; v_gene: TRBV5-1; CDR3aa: CASSLPVGAAKNIQYF; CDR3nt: TGCGCCAGCAGTCTCCCAGTGGGAGCAGCCAAAAACATTCAGTACTTC
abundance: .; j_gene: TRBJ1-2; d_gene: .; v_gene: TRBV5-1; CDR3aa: CASSLEGATNYGYTF; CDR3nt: TGCGCCAGCAGCTTGGAAGGGGCGACTAACTATGGCTACACCTTC
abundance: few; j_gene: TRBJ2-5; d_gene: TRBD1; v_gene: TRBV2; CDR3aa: CASSEGQQETQYF; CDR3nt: TGTGCCAGCAGTGAGGGACAGCAAGAGACCCAGTACTTC
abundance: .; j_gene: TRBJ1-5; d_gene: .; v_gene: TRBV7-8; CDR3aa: CASSFGTRQTYSNQPQHF; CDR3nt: TGTGCCAGCAGCTTCGGGACGAGACAAACGTATAGCAATCAGCCCCAGCATTTT
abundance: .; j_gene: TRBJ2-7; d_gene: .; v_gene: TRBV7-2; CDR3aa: CASSPRTAGYEQYF; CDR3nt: TGTGCCAGCAGCCCCCGGACAGCAGGCTACGAGCAGTACTTC
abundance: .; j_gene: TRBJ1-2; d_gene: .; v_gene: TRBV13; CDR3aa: CASSRLGSLYGYTF; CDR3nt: TGTGCCAGCAGCCGCCTGGGGTCTCTATATGGCTACACCTTC